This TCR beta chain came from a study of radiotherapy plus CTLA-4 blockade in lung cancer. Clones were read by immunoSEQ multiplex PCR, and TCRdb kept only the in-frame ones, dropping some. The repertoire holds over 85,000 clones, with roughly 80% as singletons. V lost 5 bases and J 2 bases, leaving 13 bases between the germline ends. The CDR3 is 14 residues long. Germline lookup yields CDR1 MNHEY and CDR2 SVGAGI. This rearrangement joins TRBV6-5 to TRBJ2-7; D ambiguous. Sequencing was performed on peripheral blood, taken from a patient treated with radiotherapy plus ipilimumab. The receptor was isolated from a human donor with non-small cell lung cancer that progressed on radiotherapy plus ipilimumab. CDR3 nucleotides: TGTGCCAGCAGTAACGACTTGTTACCCTACGAGCAGTACTTC. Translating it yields CASSNDLLPYEQYF.